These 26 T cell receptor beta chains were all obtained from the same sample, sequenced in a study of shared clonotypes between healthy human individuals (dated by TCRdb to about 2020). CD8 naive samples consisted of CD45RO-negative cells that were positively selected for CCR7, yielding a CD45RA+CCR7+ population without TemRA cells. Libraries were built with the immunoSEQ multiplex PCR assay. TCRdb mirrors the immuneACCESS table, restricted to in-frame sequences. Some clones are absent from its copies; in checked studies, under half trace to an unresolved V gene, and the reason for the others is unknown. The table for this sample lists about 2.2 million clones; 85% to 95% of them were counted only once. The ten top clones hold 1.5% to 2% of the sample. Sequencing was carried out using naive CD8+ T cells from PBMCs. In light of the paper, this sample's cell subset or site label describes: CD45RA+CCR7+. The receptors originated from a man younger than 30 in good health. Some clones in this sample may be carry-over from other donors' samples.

The CDR3 region has the DNA TGCGCCAGCAGCTTGGCCCCTAGCGGGGGATCCTACAATGAGCAGTTCTTC. Its translation: CASSLAPSGGSYNEQFF. The chain couples TRBV5-1 to TRBJ2-1, with 10 bases that match TRBD2. The CDR3 loop spans 17 amino acids. The V gene end was trimmed by 0 bases and the J gene end by 1 base; junction bases not matched to a gene: 4. CDR1 SGHRS and CDR2 YFSETQ come from the germline V gene.

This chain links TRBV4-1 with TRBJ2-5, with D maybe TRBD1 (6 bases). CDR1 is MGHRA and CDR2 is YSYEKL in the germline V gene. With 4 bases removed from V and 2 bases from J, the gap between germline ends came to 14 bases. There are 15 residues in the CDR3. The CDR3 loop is CASSLRETGQETQYF. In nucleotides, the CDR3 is TGCGCCAGCAGCCTCAGGGAGACAGGTCAAGAGACCCAGTACTTC.

In nucleotides, the CDR3 is TGTGCCAGCACCGCCGTGGGGGGTCCCAGCCCCTACGAGCAGTACTTC. Its translation is CASTAVGGPSPYEQYF. V gene TRBV27 combines with J gene TRBJ2-7, with D possibly being TRBD2 (6 bases). The germline V gene has CDR1 MNHEY and CDR2 SMNVEV (reference sequence). Trimming removed 7 bases from V and 2 bases from J, with 21 bases in between. This CDR3 is built from 16 residues.

The chain's CDR3 is CASSLQAGQIFYEQYF. In nucleotides, the CDR3 is TGTGCCAGCAGCTTACAAGCGGGACAGATTTTTTACGAGCAGTACTTC. The J gene is TRBJ2-7, the V gene TRBV27; D may be TRBD1 or TRBD2 (7 bases each). The CDR3 runs 16 residues. V lost 6 bases to trimming and J lost 4 bases, with 22 bases between them. Germline lookup yields CDR1 MNHEY and CDR2 SMNVEV (reference sequence).

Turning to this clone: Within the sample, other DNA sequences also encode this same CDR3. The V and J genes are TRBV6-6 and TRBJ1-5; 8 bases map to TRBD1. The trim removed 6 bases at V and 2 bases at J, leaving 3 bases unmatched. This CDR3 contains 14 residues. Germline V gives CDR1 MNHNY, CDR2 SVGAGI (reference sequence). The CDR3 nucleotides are TGTGCCAGCAGCATGGACAGGGGCAATCAGCCCCAGCATTTT. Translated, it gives CASSMDRGNQPQHF.

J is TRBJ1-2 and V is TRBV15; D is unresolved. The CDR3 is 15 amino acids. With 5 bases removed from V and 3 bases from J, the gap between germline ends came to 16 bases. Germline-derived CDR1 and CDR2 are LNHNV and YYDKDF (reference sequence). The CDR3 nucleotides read TGTGCCACCAGCCCCTTTTCCCGGGAAGACTATGGCTACACCTTC. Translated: CATSPFSREDYGYTF.

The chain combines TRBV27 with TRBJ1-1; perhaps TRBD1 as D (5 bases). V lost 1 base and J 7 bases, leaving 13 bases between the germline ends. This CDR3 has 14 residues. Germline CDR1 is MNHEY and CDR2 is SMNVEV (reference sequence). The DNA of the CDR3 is TGTGCCAGCAGTTTATTAAGGGGACCGGATGAAGCTTTCTTT. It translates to CASSLLRGPDEAFF.

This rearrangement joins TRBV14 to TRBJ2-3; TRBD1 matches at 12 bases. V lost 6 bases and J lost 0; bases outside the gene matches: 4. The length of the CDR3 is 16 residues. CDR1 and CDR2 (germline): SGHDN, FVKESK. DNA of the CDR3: TGTGCCAGCAGTTACGGGACAGGGGGCAGCACAGATACGCAGTATTTT. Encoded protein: CASSYGTGGSTDTQYF.

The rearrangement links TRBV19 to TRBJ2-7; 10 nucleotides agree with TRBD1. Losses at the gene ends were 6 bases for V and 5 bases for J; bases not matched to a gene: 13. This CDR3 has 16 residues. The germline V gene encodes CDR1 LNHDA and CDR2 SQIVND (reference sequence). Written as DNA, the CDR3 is TGTGCCAGTAGAGGGCCCGGGACAGGGGTTTTCCACGAGCAGTACTTC. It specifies CASRGPGTGVFHEQYF.

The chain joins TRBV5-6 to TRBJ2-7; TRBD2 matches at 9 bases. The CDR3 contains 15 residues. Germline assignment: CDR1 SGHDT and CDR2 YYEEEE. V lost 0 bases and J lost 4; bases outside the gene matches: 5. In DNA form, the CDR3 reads TGTGCCAGCAGCTTGGTAGCGGGAGTCTTATACGAGCAGTACTTC. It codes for CASSLVAGVLYEQYF.

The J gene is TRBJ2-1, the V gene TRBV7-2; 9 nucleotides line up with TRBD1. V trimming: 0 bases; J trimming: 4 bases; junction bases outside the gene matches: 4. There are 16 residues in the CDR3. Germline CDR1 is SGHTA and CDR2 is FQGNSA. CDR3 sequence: CASSLAWGQGYNEQFF. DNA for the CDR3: TGTGCCAGCAGCTTAGCATGGGGACAGGGTTACAATGAGCAGTTCTTC.

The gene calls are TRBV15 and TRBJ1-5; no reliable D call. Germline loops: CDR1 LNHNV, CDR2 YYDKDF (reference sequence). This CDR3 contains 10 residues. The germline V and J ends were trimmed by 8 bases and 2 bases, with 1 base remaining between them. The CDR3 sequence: CATGNQPQHF. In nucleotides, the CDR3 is TGTGCCACCGGCAATCAGCCCCAGCATTTT.

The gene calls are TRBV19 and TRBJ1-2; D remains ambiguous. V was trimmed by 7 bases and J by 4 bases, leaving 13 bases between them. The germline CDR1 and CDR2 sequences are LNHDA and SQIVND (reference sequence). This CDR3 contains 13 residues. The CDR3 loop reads CASTIGRLYGYTF. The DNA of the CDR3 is TGTGCCAGTACCATCGGGAGACTCTATGGCTACACCTTC.

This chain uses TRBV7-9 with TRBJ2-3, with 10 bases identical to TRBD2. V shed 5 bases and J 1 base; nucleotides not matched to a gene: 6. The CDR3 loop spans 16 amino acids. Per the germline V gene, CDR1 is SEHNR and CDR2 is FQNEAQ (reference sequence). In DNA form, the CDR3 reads TGTGCCAGCAGCAGGACTAGCGGAGACGGCACAGATACGCAGTATTTT. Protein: CASSRTSGDGTDTQYF. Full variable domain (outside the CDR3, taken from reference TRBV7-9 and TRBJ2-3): DTGVSQNPRHKITKRGQNVTFRCDPISEHNRLYWYRQTLGQGPEFLTYFQNEAQLEKSRLLSDRFSAERPKGSFSTLEIQRTEQGDSAMYLCASSRTSGDGTDTQYFGPGTRLTVL.

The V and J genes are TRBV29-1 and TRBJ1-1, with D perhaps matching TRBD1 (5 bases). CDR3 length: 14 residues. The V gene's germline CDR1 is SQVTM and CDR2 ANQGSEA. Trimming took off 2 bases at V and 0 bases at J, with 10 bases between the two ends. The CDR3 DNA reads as TGCAGCGTTGAAACCGGGGGGTTGAACACTGAAGCTTTCTTT. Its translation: CSVETGGLNTEAFF.

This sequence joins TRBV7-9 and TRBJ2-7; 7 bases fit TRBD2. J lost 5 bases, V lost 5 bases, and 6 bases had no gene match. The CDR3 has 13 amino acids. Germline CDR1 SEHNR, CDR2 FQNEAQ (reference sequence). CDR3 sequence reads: CASSRGEFDEQYF. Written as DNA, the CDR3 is TGTGCCAGCAGCCGGGGGGAATTCGACGAGCAGTACTTC.

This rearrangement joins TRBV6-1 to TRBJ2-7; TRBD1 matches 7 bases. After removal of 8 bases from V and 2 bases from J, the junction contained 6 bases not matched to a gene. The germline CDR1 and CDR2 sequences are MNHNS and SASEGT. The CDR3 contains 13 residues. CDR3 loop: CASGDRLTYEQYF. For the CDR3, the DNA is TGTGCCAGCGGGGACAGACTCACCTACGAGCAGTACTTC.

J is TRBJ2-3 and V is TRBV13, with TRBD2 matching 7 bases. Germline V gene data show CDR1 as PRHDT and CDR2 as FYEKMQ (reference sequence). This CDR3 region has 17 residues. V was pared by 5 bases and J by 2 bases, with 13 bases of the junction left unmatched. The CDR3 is CASSNLAAQALTDTQYF. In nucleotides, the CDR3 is TGTGCCAGCAGCAACCTAGCGGCCCAAGCTCTCACAGATACGCAGTATTTT. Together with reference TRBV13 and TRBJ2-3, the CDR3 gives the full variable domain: AAGVIQSPRHLIKEKRETATLKCYPIPRHDTVYWYQQGPGQDPQFLISFYEKMQSDKGSIPDRFSAQQFSDYHSELNMSSLELGDSALYFCASSNLAAQALTDTQYFGPGTRLTVL.

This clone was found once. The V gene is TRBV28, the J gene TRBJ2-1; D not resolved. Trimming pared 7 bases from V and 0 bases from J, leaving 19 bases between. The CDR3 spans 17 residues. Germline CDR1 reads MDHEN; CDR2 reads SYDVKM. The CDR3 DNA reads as TGTGCCAGCACCCGAAATGATGGTGAAGCCTCCTACAATGAGCAGTTCTTC. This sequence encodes CASTRNDGEASYNEQFF.

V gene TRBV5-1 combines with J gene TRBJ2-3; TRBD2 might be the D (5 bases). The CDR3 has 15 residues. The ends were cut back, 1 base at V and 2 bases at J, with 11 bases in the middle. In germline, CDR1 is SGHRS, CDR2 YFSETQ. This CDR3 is CASSLWGAPTDTQYF. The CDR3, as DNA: TGCGCCAGCAGCTTGTGGGGAGCCCCCACAGATACGCAGTATTTT. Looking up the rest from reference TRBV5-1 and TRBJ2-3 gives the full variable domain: KAGVTQTPRYLIKTRGQQVTLSCSPISGHRSVSWYQQTPGQGLQFLFEYFSETQRNKGNFPGRFSGRQFSNSRSEMNVSTLELGDSALYLCASSLWGAPTDTQYFGPGTRLTVL.

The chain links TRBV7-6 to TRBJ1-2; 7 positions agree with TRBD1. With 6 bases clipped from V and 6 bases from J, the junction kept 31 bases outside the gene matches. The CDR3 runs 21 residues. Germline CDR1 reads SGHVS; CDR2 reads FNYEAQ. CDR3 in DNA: TGTGCCAGCAGACCTACTATTACCCGACAGGGCGGGGAATATTTGTCAGATGGCTACACCTTC. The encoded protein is CASRPTITRQGGEYLSDGYTF.

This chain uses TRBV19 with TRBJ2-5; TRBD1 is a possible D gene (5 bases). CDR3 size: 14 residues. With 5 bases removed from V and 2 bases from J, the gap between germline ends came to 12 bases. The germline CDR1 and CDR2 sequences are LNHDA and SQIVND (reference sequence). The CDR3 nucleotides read TGTGCCAGTAGTGGGCGGACACCACAAGAGACCCAGTACTTC. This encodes CASSGRTPQETQYF.

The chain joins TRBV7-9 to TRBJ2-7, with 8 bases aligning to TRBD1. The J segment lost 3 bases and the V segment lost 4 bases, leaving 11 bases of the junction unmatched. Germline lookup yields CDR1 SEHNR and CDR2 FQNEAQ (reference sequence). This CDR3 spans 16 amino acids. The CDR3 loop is CASSSSGQGYNYEQYF. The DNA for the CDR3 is TGTGCCAGCAGCTCATCCGGACAGGGTTATAACTACGAGCAGTACTTC.

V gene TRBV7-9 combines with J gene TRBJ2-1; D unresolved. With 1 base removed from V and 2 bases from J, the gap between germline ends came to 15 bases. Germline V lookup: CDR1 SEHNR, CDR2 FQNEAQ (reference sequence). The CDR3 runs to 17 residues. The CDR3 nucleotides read TGTGCCAGCAGCTTAGGCGGCCAACTGGCGCCCTACAATGAGCAGTTCTTC. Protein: CASSLGGQLAPYNEQFF.

In DNA form, the CDR3 reads TGTGCCAGCAGCTTGACGGTATTGAACGGCGAGCAGTACTTC. This codes for CASSLTVLNGEQYF. This chain connects TRBV7-9 to TRBJ2-7; D unresolved. V was cut by 3 bases and J by 6 bases, with 15 bases left in between. In germline, CDR1 is SEHNR, CDR2 FQNEAQ (reference sequence). The CDR3 extends over 14 amino acids.

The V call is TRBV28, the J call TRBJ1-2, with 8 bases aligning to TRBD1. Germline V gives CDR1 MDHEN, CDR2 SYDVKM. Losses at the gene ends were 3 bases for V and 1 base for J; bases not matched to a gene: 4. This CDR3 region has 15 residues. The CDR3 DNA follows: TGTGCCAGCAGTTTTCTCGGACAGGGTAACTATGGCTACACCTTC. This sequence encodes CASSFLGQGNYGYTF.